The 9 T cell receptor beta chains below were found in one sample sequenced in a study of blood T cell repertoires in COVID-19. Clones were sequenced by immunoSEQ multiplex PCR, and TCRdb holds only the in-frame ones, with some missing. The sample contains 65,000 to 75,000 clones, about 80% of which appear only once. The sample taken for sequencing was peripheral blood. These receptor sequences come from a woman in her fifties or sixties with acute or convalescent COVID-19.

The chain joins TRBV18 to TRBJ2-2; 7 bases fit TRBD2. V gave up 1 base and J gave up 6 bases; unmatched junction bases: 5. This CDR3 has 15 amino acids. CDR1 KGHSH and CDR2 LQKENI come from the germline V gene. CDR3 DNA: TGTGCCAGCTCACCACGAGAGACTAGCCCCGGGGAGCTGTTTTTT. As protein: CASSPRETSPGELFF.

The chain employs TRBV12-3 or TRBV12-4 and TRBJ2-7; maybe TRBD1 (6 bases). Trimming stripped 4 bases from V and 0 bases from J, with 7 bases between. The CDR3 totals 13 residues. CDR3 nucleotide sequence: TGTGCCAGCAGTTGGGACAACTCCTACGAGCAGTACTTC. It codes for CASSWDNSYEQYF.

The V gene is TRBV7-8, the J gene TRBJ1-1; D is uncertain. The CDR3 covers 11 residues. The V and J ends lost 5 bases and 4 bases respectively, with 5 bases between them. Germline assignment: CDR1 SGHVS and CDR2 FQNEAQ. The CDR3 here is CASSPPTEAFF. The CDR3 DNA sequence: TGTGCCAGCAGCCCTCCCACTGAAGCTTTCTTT.

The chain employs TRBV12-3 or TRBV12-4 and TRBJ1-2; D is possibly TRBD1 (5 bases). V gave up 5 bases and J gave up 2 bases, with 9 bases separating them. The CDR3 length is 13 residues. CDR3 sequence reads: CASSLSGNYGYTF. CDR3 coding DNA: TGTGCCAGCAGTCTCTCAGGGAACTATGGCTACACCTTC.

The chain has TRBV5-1 and TRBJ2-1; weak D call: TRBD2 (6 bases). CDR3 length: 15 residues. V lost 2 bases and J 2 bases, leaving 11 bases between the germline ends. In germline, CDR1 is SGHRS, CDR2 YFSETQ. Here the CDR3 DNA reads TGCGCCAGCAGCTTCCGTCGGGGGACCTACAATGAGCAGTTCTTC. It codes for CASSFRRGTYNEQFF. Looking up the rest from reference TRBV5-1 and TRBJ2-1 gives the full variable domain: KAGVTQTPRYLIKTRGQQVTLSCSPISGHRSVSWYQQTPGQGLQFLFEYFSETQRNKGNFPGRFSGRQFSNSRSEMNVSTLELGDSALYLCASSFRRGTYNEQFFGPGTRLTVL.

The chain's CDR3 is CASSPSTSGVIYGYTF. The CDR3 DNA sequence: TGCGCCAGCAGCCCTTCCACATCGGGGGTTATCTATGGCTACACCTTC. The V call is TRBV5-1, the J call TRBJ1-2; perhaps TRBD1 as D (5 bases). V was cut by 4 bases and J by 4 bases, with 20 bases left in between. Germline CDR1 SGHRS, CDR2 YFSETQ. The CDR3 totals 16 residues.

V usage is TRBV2 and J usage is TRBJ2-3; TRBD2 agrees at 9 bases. This CDR3 has 16 amino acids. The trim removed 5 bases at V and 2 bases at J, leaving 8 bases unmatched. Germline CDR1 and CDR2: SNHLY and FYNNEI. CDR3 sequence reads: CASSRDSGGLTDTQYF. As DNA, the CDR3 is TGTGCCAGCAGTCGAGATAGCGGGGGCCTCACAGATACGCAGTATTTT.

V gene TRBV7-2 combines with J gene TRBJ2-7; possible D gene TRBD1, 6 bases. This CDR3 is 17 amino acids long. With 5 bases removed from V and 3 bases from J, the gap between germline ends came to 23 bases. The germline gives CDR1 SGHTA, CDR2 FQGNSA. This CDR3 is CASSQQHFGQPLYEQYF. DNA for the CDR3: TGTGCCAGCAGCCAACAGCATTTCGGACAGCCGCTCTACGAGCAGTACTTC.

The J gene is TRBJ2-4, the V gene TRBV2; TRBD1 is a possible D gene (7 bases). Germline values: CDR1 SNHLY, CDR2 FYNNEI. V was pared by 4 bases and J by 8 bases, with 12 bases between. CDR3 size: 13 residues. In DNA form, the CDR3 reads TGTGCCAGCAGTGTCCAGGGGGAGGACATTCAGTACTTC. This sequence encodes CASSVQGEDIQYF.